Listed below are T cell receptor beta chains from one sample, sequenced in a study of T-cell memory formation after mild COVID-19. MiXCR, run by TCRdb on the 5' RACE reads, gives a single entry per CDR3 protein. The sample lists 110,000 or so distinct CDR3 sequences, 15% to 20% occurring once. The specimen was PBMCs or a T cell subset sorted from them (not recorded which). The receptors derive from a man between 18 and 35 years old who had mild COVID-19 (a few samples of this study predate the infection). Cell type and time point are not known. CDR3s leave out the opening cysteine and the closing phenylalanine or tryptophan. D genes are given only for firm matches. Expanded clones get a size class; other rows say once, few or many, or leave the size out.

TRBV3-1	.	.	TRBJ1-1	ASSQQMNTEAF
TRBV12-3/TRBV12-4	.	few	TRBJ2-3	ASSLLSDTQY
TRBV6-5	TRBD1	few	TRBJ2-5	ASSYAGTGWETQY
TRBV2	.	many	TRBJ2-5	ASNRQEQETQY
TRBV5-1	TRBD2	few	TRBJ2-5	ASSFGTTALPQY
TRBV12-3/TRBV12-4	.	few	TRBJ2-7	ASSLAGPGYEQY
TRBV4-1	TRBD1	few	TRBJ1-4	ASSQGQGAWGEKLF
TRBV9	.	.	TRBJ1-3	ASSVGAGIPLSGNTIY
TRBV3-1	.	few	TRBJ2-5	ASSQDWRAREETQY
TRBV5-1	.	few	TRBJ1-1	ASSPVDNTEAF
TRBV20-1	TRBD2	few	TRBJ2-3	SARDHLAVKNTQY
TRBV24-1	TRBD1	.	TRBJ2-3	ATSDTGTGDTDTQY
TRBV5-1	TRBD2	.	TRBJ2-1	ASSLERGGTEQF
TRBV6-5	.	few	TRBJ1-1	ASSYSRGGLAF
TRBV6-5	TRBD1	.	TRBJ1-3	ASSSYTGVTSGNTIY
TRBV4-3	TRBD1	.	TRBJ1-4	ASSQGSRGRGEKLF
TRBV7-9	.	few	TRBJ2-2	ASQLGTFTGELF
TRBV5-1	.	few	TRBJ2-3	ASSGNSGSTDTQY
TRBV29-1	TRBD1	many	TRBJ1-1	SVEHGTGNILAF
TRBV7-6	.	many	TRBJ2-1	ASGPSWKNEQF
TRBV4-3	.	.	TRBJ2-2	ASSSRKGANTGELF
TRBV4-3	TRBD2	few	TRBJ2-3	ASSQGMGGGAPDTQY
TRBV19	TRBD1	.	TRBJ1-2	ASRDRGHGYT
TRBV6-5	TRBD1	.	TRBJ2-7	ASRQGQGRNEQY
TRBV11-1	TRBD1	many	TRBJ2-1	ASSLLTGAYNEQF
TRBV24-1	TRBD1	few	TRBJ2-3	ATRMTGGADTQY
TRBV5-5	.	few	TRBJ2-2	ASSFGMRGMAGELF
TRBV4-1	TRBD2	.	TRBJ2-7	ASSQEAGYNYEQY
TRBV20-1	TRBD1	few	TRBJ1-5	SARDVRQGANQPQH